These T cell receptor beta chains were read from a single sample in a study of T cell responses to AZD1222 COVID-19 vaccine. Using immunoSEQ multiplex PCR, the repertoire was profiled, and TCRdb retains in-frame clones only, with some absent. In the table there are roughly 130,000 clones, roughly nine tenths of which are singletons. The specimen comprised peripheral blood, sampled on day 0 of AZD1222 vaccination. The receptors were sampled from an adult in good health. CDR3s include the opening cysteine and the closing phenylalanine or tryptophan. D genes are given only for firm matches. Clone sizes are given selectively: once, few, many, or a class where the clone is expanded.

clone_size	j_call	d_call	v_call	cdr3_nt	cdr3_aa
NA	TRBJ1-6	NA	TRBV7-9	TGTGCCAGCAGCACCGACGGTAATTCACCCCTCCACTTT	CASSTDGNSPLHF
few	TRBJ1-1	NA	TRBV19	TGTGCCAGTATCTCTCCCGCCCGGAGAGCTTTCTTT	CASISPARRAFF
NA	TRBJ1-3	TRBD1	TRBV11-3	TGTGCCAGCAGCTTCCTTGGACAGGGGGCAAGTGGAAACACCATATATTTT	CASSFLGQGASGNTIYF
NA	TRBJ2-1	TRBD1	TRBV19	TGTGCCAGTAGTATCGGGCAGGGGGCGCGAAATGAGCAGTTCTTC	CASSIGQGARNEQFF
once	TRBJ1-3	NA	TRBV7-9	TGTGCCAGCAGCTTGATGGAAGGCTCTGGAAACACCATATATTTT	CASSLMEGSGNTIYF
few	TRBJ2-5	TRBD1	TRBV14	TGTGCCAGCAGCCTTACAGGGGGGGAGACCCAGTACTTC	CASSLTGGETQYF
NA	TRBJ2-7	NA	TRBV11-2	TGTGCCAGCAAGACAGGTCCCTACGAGCAGTACTTC	CASKTGPYEQYF
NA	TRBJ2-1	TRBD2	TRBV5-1	TGCGCCAGCAGCTCCGGGACTAGCGGGACTGAGCAGTTCTTC	CASSSGTSGTEQFF
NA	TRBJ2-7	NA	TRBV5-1	TGCGCCAGCAGCTTGTGGGGAGTGGAGCAGTACTTC	CASSLWGVEQYF
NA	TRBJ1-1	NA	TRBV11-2	TGTGCCAGCAGCGGTCAGGGAGGTGTCACTGAAGCTTTCTTT	CASSGQGGVTEAFF
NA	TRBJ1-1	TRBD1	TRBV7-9	TGTGCCAGCAGCGCCTCTGACAGGGGGATGAACACTGAAGCTTTCTTT	CASSASDRGMNTEAFF
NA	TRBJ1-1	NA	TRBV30	TGTGCCTGGAGTGTGGGGGTGAACACTGAAGCTTTCTTT	CAWSVGVNTEAFF
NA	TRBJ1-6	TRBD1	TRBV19	TGTGCCAGTAGTATCGGGACAGGGAGAGGTTCACCCCTCCACTTT	CASSIGTGRGSPLHF
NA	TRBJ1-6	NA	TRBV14	TGTGCCAGCAGCTTCAGGGGCCGCGGATCACCCCTCCACTTT	CASSFRGRGSPLHF
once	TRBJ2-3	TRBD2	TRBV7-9	TGTGCCAGCAGTTCGGCGGGACTAGCGGGGGGCACAGATACGCAGTATTTT	CASSSAGLAGGTDTQYF
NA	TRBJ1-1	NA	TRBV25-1	TGTGCCACCCTTGGGGCCGGTACCAATGAAGCTTTCTTT	CATLGAGTNEAFF
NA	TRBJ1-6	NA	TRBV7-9	TGTGCCAGCAGCTTAGGTAGACTCTCACCCCTCCACTTT	CASSLGRLSPLHF
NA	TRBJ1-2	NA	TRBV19	TGTGCCAGTACCCCGGGGCACAGGGCCCTTGGCTACACCTTC	CASTPGHRALGYTF
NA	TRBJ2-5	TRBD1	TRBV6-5	TGTGCCAGCAGTTACTCGGGGACAGGGGAAAAGACCCAGTACTTC	CASSYSGTGEKTQYF
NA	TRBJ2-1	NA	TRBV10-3	TGTGCCATCAGCGGGGGCCCTTACAGGGAGCAGTTCTTC	CAISGGPYREQFF
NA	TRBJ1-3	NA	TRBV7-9	TGTGCCAGCAGCACTGGTGAGAGGAACACCATATATTTT	CASSTGERNTIYF
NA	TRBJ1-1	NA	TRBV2	TGTGCCAGCACAAGGGGCTGGAACACTGAAGCTTTCTTT	CASTRGWNTEAFF
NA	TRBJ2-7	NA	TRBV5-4	TGTGCCAGCAGCTATGAGACAGGCCCACCCGAGCAGTACTTC	CASSYETGPPEQYF